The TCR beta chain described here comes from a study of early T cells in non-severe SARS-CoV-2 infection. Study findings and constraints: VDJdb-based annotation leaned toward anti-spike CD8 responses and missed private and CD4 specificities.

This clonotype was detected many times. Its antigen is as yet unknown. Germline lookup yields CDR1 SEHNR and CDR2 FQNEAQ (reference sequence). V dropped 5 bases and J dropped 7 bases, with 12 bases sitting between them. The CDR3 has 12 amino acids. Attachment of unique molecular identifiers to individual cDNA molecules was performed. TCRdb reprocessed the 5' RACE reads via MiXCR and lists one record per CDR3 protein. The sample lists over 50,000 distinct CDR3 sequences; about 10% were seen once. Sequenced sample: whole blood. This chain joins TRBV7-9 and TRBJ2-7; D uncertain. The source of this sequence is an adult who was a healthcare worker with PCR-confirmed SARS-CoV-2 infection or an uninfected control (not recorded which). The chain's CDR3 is CASSEPGREQYF. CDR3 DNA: TGTGCCAGCAGCGAACCCGGTCGGGAGCAGTACTTC.